The 10 T cell receptor beta chains below were found in one sample sequenced in a study of naive and memory T cell subsets. Two oligonucleotides, mixed equimolar, formed the beta constant-region primer covering TRBC1 and TRBC2. Nested alpha and beta constant-region primers with the SP2 primer drove four PCR rounds on ligated cDNA. TCRdb analysed the UMI-ligation and nested PCR reads with MiXCR anew, one entry per CDR3 protein. Of 85,000 or so distinct CDR3 sequences listed, 9% are singletons. Sequencing was carried out using naive CD8+ T cells from blood. These receptors were collected from a human donor in good health.

The sample holds many counts of this clonotype. CDR3 bases: TGTGCCAGCAGCTATGGGACTGGTACCTACGAGCAGTACTTC. It specifies CASSYGTGTYEQYF. V usage is TRBV5-4 and J usage is TRBJ2-7; tentative D call: TRBD2 (6 bases). V lost 3 bases, J lost 2 bases, and 12 bases lay in between. Germline V gives CDR1 SGHNT, CDR2 YYREEE (reference sequence). This CDR3 comprises 14 residues. The whole variable domain, filled in from reference TRBV5-4 and TRBJ2-7, reads ETGVTQSPTHLIKTRGQQVTLRCSSQSGHNTVSWYQQALGQGPQFIFQYYREEENGRGNFPPRFSGLQFPNYSSELNVNALELDDSALYLCASSYGTGTYEQYFGPGTRLTVT.

This clonotype came up many times. This chain uses TRBV27 with TRBJ2-7, with 14 nucleotides matching TRBD2. Trimming took 5 bases from V and 6 from J; bases not matched to a gene: 3. This CDR3 spans 14 amino acids. The germline V gene has CDR1 MNHEY and CDR2 SMNVEV (reference sequence). The CDR3 here is CASSPGLAGVEQYF. As DNA, the CDR3 is TGTGCCAGCAGTCCGGGACTAGCGGGAGTCGAGCAGTACTTC.

As concerns this clonotype: Given a much more abundant clone one base away, this may be a read error. This chain links TRBV4-3 with TRBJ2-1; 12 nucleotides align to TRBD2. The CDR3 covers 20 residues. The V gene end was trimmed by 4 bases and the J gene end by 5 bases; junction bases not matched to a gene: 18. The germline gives CDR1 LGHNA, CDR2 YSLEER. The chain's CDR3 is CASSRGVRTEGLAGNNEQFF. The CDR3 nucleotides are TGCGCCAGCAGCCGAGGTGTCAGGACTGAAGGACTAGCGGGAAACAATGAGCAGTTCTTC.

The chain carries TRBV2 and TRBJ2-1; TRBD2 aligns across 9 bases. CDR1 and CDR2 (germline): SNHLY, FYNNEI. The CDR3 runs to 15 residues. V was clipped by 6 bases and J by 3 bases; unmatched bases: 6. CDR3: CASRGSGSYYNEQFF. The CDR3 DNA sequence: TGTGCCAGCAGGGGTAGCGGGAGCTACTACAATGAGCAGTTCTTC. The complete variable domain, with remaining parts taken from reference TRBV2 and TRBJ2-1, reads EPEVTQTPSHQVTQMGQEVILRCVPISNHLYFYWYRQILGQKVEFLVSFYNNEISEKSEIFDDQFSVERPDGSNFTLKIRSTKLEDSAMYFCASRGSGSYYNEQFFGPGTRLTVL.

The CDR3 DNA sequence: TGTGCCAGCCGGACAGGGAGAAGCTACGAGCAGTACTTC. This gives the protein CASRTGRSYEQYF. This chain connects TRBV6-6 to TRBJ2-7, with TRBD1 matching 8 bases. Germline V gives CDR1 MNHNY, CDR2 SVGAGI (reference sequence). V dropped 8 bases and J dropped 3; count of bases not matched to a gene: 6. This CDR3 region has 13 residues.

This clonotype was seen ten or more times. The chain carries TRBV20-1 and TRBJ1-1, with 8 nucleotides matching TRBD1. Germline CDR1 and CDR2: DFQATT and SNEGSKA (reference sequence). The CDR3 runs 12 residues. The V and J ends lost 5 bases and 6 bases, in that order; junction bases with no gene match: 5. The CDR3 DNA is TGCAGTGCTGGACAGGGTCTGGCTGAAGCTTTCTTT. Its translation: CSAGQGLAEAFF.

This clonotype was recorded many times. The chain recombines TRBV7-9 with TRBJ2-7, with TRBD2 as a possible D gene (5 bases). The V end lost 6 bases, the J end lost 5 bases, and 11 bases lay between the germline ends. Germline-derived CDR1 and CDR2 are SEHNR and FQNEAQ (reference sequence). The CDR3 runs 12 residues. The CDR3 loop is CASRAERHEQYF. In DNA, the CDR3 is TGTGCCAGCAGAGCAGAGCGGCACGAGCAGTACTTC.

In this sample, this clonotype turned up a few times. The rearrangement links TRBV27 to TRBJ2-1; tentatively, D is TRBD2 (5 bases). The length of the CDR3 is 14 residues. The V end lost 2 bases, the J end lost 10 bases, and 15 bases lay between the germline ends. Germline CDR1 reads MNHEY; CDR2 reads SMNVEV (reference sequence). The CDR3 loop reads CASSLDYSAREQFF. DNA of the CDR3: TGTGCCAGCAGTTTAGACTACTCCGCGAGGGAGCAGTTCTTC.

This clonotype occurred many times. This sequence joins TRBV3-1 and TRBJ2-7; D unclear. The CDR3 has 14 residues. The germline V and J ends were trimmed by 4 bases and 0 bases, with 10 bases remaining between them. Germline V CDR1 and CDR2: LGHDT, YNNKEL (reference sequence). This CDR3 is CASSPRGSSYEQYF. CDR3 DNA sequence: TGTGCCAGCAGCCCGCGAGGTAGCTCCTACGAGCAGTACTTC.

In its sample, this clonotype was seen a few times. The chain is built from TRBV6-1 and TRBJ1-1; D remains unclear. Trimming removed 2 bases at V and 0 bases at J, with 10 bases between. CDR3 size: 15 residues. CDR1 MNHNS and CDR2 SASEGT come from the germline V gene. CDR3 residues: CASSESVGMNTEAFF. As DNA, the CDR3 is TGTGCCAGCAGTGAATCGGTAGGGATGAACACTGAAGCTTTCTTT.